These 29 T cell receptor beta chains came from one sample sequenced in a study of blood T cell repertoires in COVID-19. Repertoires were generated with immunoSEQ multiplex PCR, while TCRdb's copy carries only in-frame clones and drops some. This table holds roughly 380,000 clones, about 90% found once. Sequencing was done on a sample of PBMCs or T cells enriched from blood (not recorded which). The receptors originated from a young woman who had recovered from COVID-19.

V usage is TRBV19 and J usage is TRBJ2-7, with 8 bases fitting TRBD1. V lost 0 bases to trimming and J lost 5 bases; unmatched junction nucleotides: 12. The CDR3 spans 17 residues. In germline, CDR1 is LNHDA, CDR2 SQIVND (reference sequence). The CDR3 reads CASSIEGSRTGYHEQYF. CDR3 nucleotides: TGTGCCAGTAGTATAGAGGGGTCTCGGACAGGGTACCACGAGCAGTACTTC.

DNA for the CDR3: TGTGCCAGCAGCCCCTCGGGCCCTAGCGGCCCCCGAGGTAATGAGCAGTTCTTC. Encoded protein: CASSPSGPSGPRGNEQFF. This chain joins TRBV2 and TRBJ2-1; 7 bases line up with TRBD2. Germline-derived CDR1 and CDR2 are SNHLY and FYNNEI. V trimming: 6 bases; J trimming: 7 bases; junction bases outside the gene matches: 21. The CDR3 runs 18 residues.

In this sample, this clone turned up once. The chain has TRBV9 and TRBJ2-7; D ambiguous. CDR1 is SGDLS, CDR2 YYNGEE, per germline. The CDR3 loop spans 16 amino acids. Trimming left V 4 bases short and J 0 bases short, with 17 bases between. The CDR3 DNA is TGTGCCAGCAGCTCCGGGTTGCCAACCGCCTCCTACGAGCAGTACTTC. Amino acid sequence: CASSSGLPTASYEQYF.

This clone was counted a single time. This chain links TRBV5-1 with TRBJ2-7; no firm D call. This CDR3 is 13 amino acids long. Trimming stripped 1 base from V and 6 bases from J, with 11 bases between. Germline CDR1 and CDR2: SGHRS and YFSETQ. CDR3 in DNA: TGCGCCAGCAGCTTGAACCCCAGCGCCGAGCAGTACTTC. Protein: CASSLNPSAEQYF.

The gene calls are TRBV7-2 and TRBJ2-5; 8 bases are a match to TRBD2. Germline CDR1 and CDR2: SGHTA and FQGNSA. The CDR3 loop spans 13 amino acids. V trimming: 5 bases; J trimming: 5 bases; junction bases outside the gene matches: 4. CDR3 DNA sequence: TGTGCCAGCAGCCGCCCGGGAGGGGAGACCCAGTACTTC. Its translation: CASSRPGGETQYF.

The chain links TRBV10-1 to TRBJ2-1; D is perhaps TRBD2 (5 bases). The CDR3 is 10 residues long. Germline V lookup: CDR1 WNHNN, CDR2 SYGVQD (reference sequence). Trimming shortened V by 7 bases and J by 10 bases, and 8 bases separated the two germline ends. The CDR3 region has the DNA TGCGCCAGCACCGGGGTGGAGCAGTTCTTC. This sequence encodes CASTGVEQFF.

The V and J genes are TRBV5-6 and TRBJ2-7; 10 positions match TRBD1. The CDR3 sequence is 15 residues long. Trimming at V came to 4 bases and at J to 3 bases, leaving 7 bases not matched to a gene. The germline V gene has CDR1 SGHDT and CDR2 YYEEEE. The CDR3 DNA is TGTGCCAGCAGCCTAGGGACAGGGGTGGACTACGAGCAGTACTTC. Protein: CASSLGTGVDYEQYF.

V usage is TRBV6-2 or TRBV6-3 and J usage is TRBJ2-1, with 8 positions matching TRBD2. This CDR3 has 15 residues. After removal of 4 bases from V and 9 bases from J, the junction contained 11 bases not matched to a gene. Germline lookup yields CDR1 MNHEY and CDR2 SVGEGT. The CDR3 bases are TGTGCCAGCAGTTCCCTGGGACTAGAAAGCAGTGAGCAGTTCTTC. Amino acid sequence: CASSSLGLESSEQFF.

The chain joins TRBV5-6 to TRBJ2-7; no definite D call. This CDR3 contains 13 residues. The germline gives CDR1 SGHDT, CDR2 YYEEEE. V shed 0 bases and J shed 5 bases, with 9 bases lying between them. CDR3 sequence reads: CASSLVTPNEQYF. CDR3 bases: TGTGCCAGCAGCTTGGTGACACCTAACGAGCAGTACTTC.

This rearrangement joins TRBV5-1 to TRBJ1-4, with 7 bases that match TRBD1. The CDR3 runs 19 residues. CDR1 is SGHRS, CDR2 YFSETQ, per germline. Losses at the gene ends were 5 bases for V and 3 bases for J; bases not matched to a gene: 19. In nucleotides, the CDR3 is TGCGCCAGCAGGGCTCGGGACAGTCTATTCCAGCCGTCTAATGAAAAACTGTTTTTT. Protein sequence: CASRARDSLFQPSNEKLFF. Looking up the rest from reference TRBV5-1 and TRBJ1-4 gives the full variable domain: KAGVTQTPRYLIKTRGQQVTLSCSPISGHRSVSWYQQTPGQGLQFLFEYFSETQRNKGNFPGRFSGRQFSNSRSEMNVSTLELGDSALYLCASRARDSLFQPSNEKLFFGSGTQLSVL.

The gene calls are TRBV7-8 and TRBJ2-1, with 8 bases that match TRBD2. The length of the CDR3 is 16 residues. The V and J ends lost 3 bases and 2 bases, in that order; junction bases with no gene match: 6. Germline V gene data show CDR1 as SGHVS and CDR2 as FQNEAQ. CDR3 in DNA: TGTGCCAGCAGCTTTTATAGACTAGCGCCCTACAATGAGCAGTTCTTC. Encoded protein: CASSFYRLAPYNEQFF.

The chain combines TRBV5-3 with TRBJ2-7, with 10 bases aligning to TRBD1. TRBV5-3 is identified as an open reading frame with a role that is uncertain. Trimming removed 9 bases from V and 5 bases from J; junction bases left unmatched: 11. The CDR3 consists of 14 residues. CDR3 DNA sequence: TGTGCCACATCGGGACAGGGGTATATCCACGAGCAGTACTTC. Its translation is CATSGQGYIHEQYF.

About this clone: This sample includes further DNA sequences coding for the same CDR3. V and J are TRBV19 and TRBJ1-1; D is unclear. The CDR3 extends over 13 amino acids. The germline gives CDR1 LNHDA, CDR2 SQIVND (reference sequence). Trimming shortened V by 5 bases and J by 0 bases, and 7 bases separated the two germline ends. The CDR3 spells CASSPSMNTEAFF. The CDR3 DNA sequence: TGTGCCAGTAGTCCTAGCATGAACACTGAAGCTTTCTTT.

The V gene is TRBV19, the J gene TRBJ2-1, with TRBD1 identical over 9 bases. The CDR3 length is 15 residues. Germline-derived CDR1 and CDR2 are LNHDA and SQIVND (reference sequence). The trim removed 4 bases at V and 4 bases at J, leaving 5 bases unmatched. This CDR3 is CASSTGQGRYNEQFF. CDR3 nucleotides: TGTGCCAGTAGTACGGGACAGGGCCGGTACAATGAGCAGTTCTTC.

CDR3 in DNA: TGTGCCAGCAGCTCGCGCTCCTACGAGCAGTACTTC. Its protein is CASSSRSYEQYF. This chain joins TRBV3-1 (or the pseudogene TRBV3-2) and TRBJ2-7; D ambiguous. The CDR3 is made up of 12 amino acids. Trimming left V 5 bases short and J 0 bases short, with 5 bases between. CDR1 is LGHDT, CDR2 YNNKEL, per germline (reference sequence).

The rearrangement joins TRBV28 to TRBJ1-1, with D hard to call. The CDR3 length is 16 residues. Per germline, CDR1 MDHEN and CDR2 SYDVKM. Trimming stripped 8 bases from V and 2 bases from J, with 21 bases between. This CDR3 is CASQVRLDFPNTEAFF. The CDR3 coding sequence is TGTGCCAGCCAAGTTAGATTGGACTTTCCTAACACTGAAGCTTTCTTT.

The gene calls are TRBV7-2 and TRBJ1-1, with 7 bases lining up with TRBD1. Germline trimming cut 5 bases from V and 0 bases from J; bases unmatched to any gene: 6. The germline CDR1 and CDR2 sequences are SGHTA and FQGNSA. The CDR3 spans 15 residues. The CDR3 region has the DNA TGTGCCAGCAGCATCAGGGACAGCTTGAACACTGAAGCTTTCTTT. This codes for CASSIRDSLNTEAFF.

This CDR3 reads CASSGRQGASDTQYF. The CDR3 nucleotides read TGTGCCAGTAGTGGGAGACAGGGGGCATCAGATACGCAGTATTTT. The chain is built from TRBV19 and TRBJ2-3; 10 bases agree with TRBD1. CDR1 and CDR2 from the germline V gene are LNHDA and SQIVND (reference sequence). The CDR3 covers 15 residues. The V gene end was trimmed by 5 bases and the J gene end by 4 bases; junction bases not matched to a gene: 6.

This sequence joins TRBV28 and TRBJ2-1; possibly TRBD2 for D (5 bases). Trimming removed 4 bases from V and 8 bases from J, with 15 bases in between. The CDR3 runs 14 residues. Per the germline V gene, CDR1 is MDHEN and CDR2 is SYDVKM. The chain's CDR3 is CASSSGIVVYEQFF. The CDR3 DNA sequence: TGTGCCAGCAGTTCCGGGATAGTAGTCTATGAGCAGTTCTTC. The full variable domain, completed using reference TRBV28 and TRBJ2-1, is DVKVTQSSRYLVKRTGEKVFLECVQDMDHENMFWYRQDPGLGLRLIYFSYDVKMKEKGDIPEGYSVSREKKERFSLILESASTNQTSMYLCASSSGIVVYEQFFGPGTRLTVL.

This chain links TRBV7-2 with TRBJ1-1, with D unclear. The CDR3 loop spans 13 amino acids. V was trimmed by 0 bases and J by 7 bases, leaving 9 bases between them. Germline V lookup: CDR1 SGHTA, CDR2 FQGNSA. CDR3 DNA sequence: TGTGCCAGCAGCTTAGCTTGGGCAAGTGAAGCTTTCTTT. It encodes CASSLAWASEAFF. Based on the CDR3 plus reference TRBV7-2 and TRBJ1-1, the full variable domain is GAGVSQSPSNKVTEKGKDVELRCDPISGHTALYWYRQSLGQGLEFLIYFQGNSAPDKSGLPSDRFSAERTGGSVSTLTIQRTQQEDSAVYLCASSLAWASEAFFGQGTRLTVV.

This clone was detected only once. The chain's CDR3 is CASSFGLTIYF. The CDR3 region has the DNA TGTGCCAGCAGTTTTGGCCTTACCATATATTTT. The rearrangement uses TRBV12-3 or TRBV12-4 and TRBJ1-3, with D hard to call. Trimming took 3 bases from V and 10 from J, leaving 7 bases between them. The CDR3 has 11 residues.

This clone occurred once. This chain's CDR3 is CASRTGNVQWTF. CDR3 in DNA: TGTGCCAGTAGAACAGGAAATGTACAATGGACCTTC. The chain couples TRBV19 to TRBJ1-2, with D maybe TRBD1 (5 bases). CDR3 length: 12 amino acids. Trimming stripped 6 bases from V and 14 bases from J, with 19 bases between. Germline V lookup: CDR1 LNHDA, CDR2 SQIVND (reference sequence).

The chain employs TRBV27 and TRBJ2-7; TRBD1 matches at 9 bases. The ends lost 2 bases at V and 2 bases at J; junction bases unmatched: 1. CDR1 MNHEY and CDR2 SMNVEV come from the germline V gene (reference sequence). The CDR3 is 14 amino acids. CDR3: CASSLGDRAYEQYF. The DNA of the CDR3 is TGTGCCAGCAGTTTAGGGGACAGGGCCTACGAGCAGTACTTC.

This chain links TRBV5-1 with TRBJ2-2, with D hard to call. CDR3 length: 13 residues. Germline CDR1 is SGHRS and CDR2 is YFSETQ. V shed 2 bases and J shed 2 bases, with 4 bases lying between them. CDR3 loop: CASSFGNTGELFF. The CDR3 DNA sequence: TGCGCCAGCAGCTTTGGCAACACCGGGGAGCTGTTTTTT.

The chain joins TRBV27 to TRBJ1-5, with 7 bases fitting TRBD1. The CDR3 is 13 amino acids. V dropped 6 bases and J dropped 3; count of bases not matched to a gene: 2. Looked up from germline, CDR1 is MNHEY and CDR2 is SMNVEV (reference sequence). Written as DNA, the CDR3 is TGTGCCAGCAGCGACAGGGCCAATCAGCCCCAGCATTTT. Translated, it gives CASSDRANQPQHF.

The J gene is TRBJ2-1, the V gene TRBV27; 15 bases are a match to TRBD2. Per the germline V gene, CDR1 is MNHEY and CDR2 is SMNVEV (reference sequence). V was clipped by 5 bases and J by 9 bases; unmatched bases: 8. The CDR3 sequence is 16 residues long. In nucleotides, the CDR3 is TGTGCCAGCAGTCGACCGGGACTAGCGGGAGGAGGTGAGCAGTTCTTC. Its protein product is CASSRPGLAGGGEQFF.

The chain is built from TRBV6-5 and TRBJ1-2; 9 positions match TRBD1. V shed 2 bases, J shed 8 bases, and the junction held 6 bases outside the gene matches. The CDR3 sequence is 14 residues long. The germline V gene encodes CDR1 MNHEY and CDR2 SVGAGI. The CDR3 DNA reads as TGTGCCAGCAGTTACACGGGACAGGGCAGAGGCTACACCTTC. It specifies CASSYTGQGRGYTF.

This sequence joins TRBV12-3 or TRBV12-4 and TRBJ1-2, with D possibly TRBD1 on 5 matching bases. The CDR3 contains 13 residues. Trimming shortened V by 8 bases and J by 2 bases, and 12 bases separated the two germline ends. CDR3 nucleotides: TGTGCCAGCCTACGGTCAGGGAACTATGGCTACACCTTC. This translates into CASLRSGNYGYTF.

The chain combines TRBV5-3 with TRBJ1-1, with D perhaps TRBD1 (5 bases). TRBV5-3 counts as an open reading frame of uncertain function. This CDR3 has 12 residues. V lost 4 bases and J 5 bases, leaving 9 bases between the germline ends. The CDR3 here is CARSPGWTEAFF. In DNA form, the CDR3 reads TGTGCCAGAAGCCCAGGGTGGACTGAAGCTTTCTTT.